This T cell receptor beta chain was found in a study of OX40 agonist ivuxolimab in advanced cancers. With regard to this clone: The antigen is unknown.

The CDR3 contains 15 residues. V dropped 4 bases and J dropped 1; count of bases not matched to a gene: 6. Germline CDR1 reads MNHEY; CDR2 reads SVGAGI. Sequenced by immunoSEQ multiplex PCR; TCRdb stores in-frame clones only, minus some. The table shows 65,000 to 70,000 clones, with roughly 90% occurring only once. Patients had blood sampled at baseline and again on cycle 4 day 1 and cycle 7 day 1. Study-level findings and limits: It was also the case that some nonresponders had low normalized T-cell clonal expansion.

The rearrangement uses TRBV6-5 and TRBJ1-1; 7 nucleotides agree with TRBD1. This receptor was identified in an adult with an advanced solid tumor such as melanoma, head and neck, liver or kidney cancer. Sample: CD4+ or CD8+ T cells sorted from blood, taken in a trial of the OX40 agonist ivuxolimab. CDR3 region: CASSSRRGRNTEAFF. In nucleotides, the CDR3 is TGTGCCAGCAGTTCTCGAAGGGGGCGGAACACTGAAGCTTTCTTT.